This TCR beta chain was recovered during a study of blood T cell repertoires in COVID-19 (dated by TCRdb to the early 2020s). In terms of the full investigation: Samples from collaborators originated in the United States, Italy and Spain and spanned both the acute and convalescent phases of COVID-19. Samples were obtained from the ongoing ImmuneRACE study (first 160 participants) and from about 1,300 subjects provided by 6 global collaborators. HLA class I and class II types, where available, came from metadata supplied by the sample provider rather than from assay-based typing. A freely available public database, intended as a resource for researchers studying the immune response to SARS-CoV-2, is where the repertoires were released. The material from the prospective study consisted of cDNA or gDNA derived from T cells, B-cell-depleted T cells, or PBMCs. Deeply sampled blood TCRbeta repertoires from subjects exposed to, actively infected with, or recovered from COVID-19 were included in the dataset. Nearly every sample came with metadata listing a de-identified subject ID, COVID-19 status, age in years and sex.

On this clone itself: Its antigen is not yet known. One end of the junction is discordant with germline, which a read error may explain.

The immunoSEQ Assay, a bias-controlled multiplex PCR, was used to amplify TCRbeta CDR3 regions from genomic DNA. Turning to the authors' computational methods: Nucleated cell counts per sample were estimated from amplification of reference gene primers within the assay. To quantify the absolute abundance of each unique TCRbeta CDR3 rearrangement, sequence reads were collapsed and filtered. Productive Simpson clonality was computed per sample as the square root of Simpson's diversity index over productive rearrangements. TCRdb limited this immuneACCESS table to in-frame rearrangements with V and J called. A share of clones is missing; checked studies link under half to unresolved V genes, and the rest is unexplained. V and J calls and clone size follow that table, whereas D and trimming were derived from the DNA. The sample includes about 120,000 clones, with around 88% observed a single time. About 9.3% of the sample is in the top ten clones.

Collaborating institutions collected whole blood in K2EDTA tubes following their own protocols. For TCRbeta analysis, collaborator samples were shipped as frozen whole blood, as isolated PBMCs, or as DNA extracted from either sample type. CDR1 and CDR2 are drawn from the germline V gene (reference sequence): MNHNY, SVGAGI. Inclusive of the bounding cysteine and phenylalanine, the CDR3 is 13 residues long. Only the CDR3 DNA is retained, 39 bases long and in frame from the first base. Results and caveats for the whole study, not just this receptor: The quantity of clinical and demographic metadata differed by source and by participant and was supplied without curation.

The chain was built from TRBV6-6 and TRBJ1-5; no confident D gene assignment can be made. The source is a man aged 45-65 years with acute or convalescent COVID-19. The specimen was peripheral blood. The CDR3 in this case is CASSYLPLQAQHF. The DNA sequence is given as TGTGCCAGCAGTTACTTGCCCCTTCAGGCCCAGCATTTT.